Below, 19 T cell receptor beta chains from the same sample are listed, as sequenced in a study of vaccination and CD4 T cells after COVID-19. Their antigen targets remain unknown. Treatment reported: roughly 11-day PBMC culture with coronavirus spike peptide pools or control peptides (ViraFEST assay). These CD4+ T cells came from an unexposed donor, sampled before the COVID-19 pandemic (2011-2018). Sequenced with the Oncomine TCR Beta short-read assay was DNA taken from cultured CD4+ T cells. Cultured CD4+ T cells yielded the extracted genomic DNA. MiXCR was run by TCRdb on the PCR reads, yielding one entry per CDR3 protein. The table shows roughly 10,000 distinct CDR3 sequences, with about 35% occurring only once. What was sequenced was CD4+ T cells from blood, cultured in vitro. These receptors were taken from a human donor in good health.

The CDR3, as DNA: TGCAGTGCTCGATTAGCGGGAGCCACAGATACGCAGTATTTT. Translated: CSARLAGATDTQYF. The genes are TRBV20-1 and TRBJ2-3, with 9 bases fitting TRBD2. Losses at the gene ends were 5 bases for V and 2 bases for J; bases not matched to a gene: 5. CDR3 length equals 14 residues. CDR1 is DFQATT, CDR2 SNEGSKA, per germline (reference sequence).

This clonotype was counted a few times. V gene TRBV20-1 combines with J gene TRBJ2-2; 10 positions match TRBD1. The CDR3 is 16 residues long. The ends lost 2 bases at V and 5 bases at J; junction bases unmatched: 8. Germline V gene lookup returns CDR1 DFQATT and CDR2 SNEGSKA (reference sequence). The CDR3 spells CSARFPGTGATGELFF. CDR3 coding DNA: TGCAGTGCTAGATTCCCCGGGACAGGGGCTACCGGGGAGCTGTTTTTT.

This clonotype was observed a handful of times. The chain recombines TRBV27 with TRBJ1-5; D ambiguous. The CDR3 sequence is 13 residues long. V was pared by 4 bases and J by 6 bases, with 10 bases between. CDR1 MNHEY and CDR2 SMNVEV come from the germline V gene (reference sequence). The CDR3 spells CASSYSYGQPQHF. DNA for the CDR3: TGTGCCAGCAGTTATTCGTACGGTCAGCCCCAGCATTTT.

The table lists this clonotype with a few counts. The CDR3 region is CASSEASGAGSPLHF. The CDR3, as DNA: TGTGCCAGCAGTGAAGCCTCCGGTGCGGGGTCACCCCTCCACTTT. The gene calls are TRBV6-1 and TRBJ1-6; D ambiguous. Germline V gene lookup returns CDR1 MNHNS and CDR2 SASEGT. Trimming pared 0 bases from V and 10 bases from J, leaving 13 bases between. The CDR3 is 15 amino acids.

This clonotype appeared a few times. The rearrangement links TRBV4-3 to TRBJ1-1; D is possibly TRBD1 (5 bases). The CDR3 consists of 13 residues. The V gene's germline CDR1 is LGHNA and CDR2 YSLEER. Trimming took off 1 base at V and 11 bases at J, with 14 bases between the two ends. The CDR3 loop reads CASSQVPGYDAFF. For the CDR3, the DNA is TGCGCCAGCAGCCAAGTCCCAGGGTACGATGCTTTCTTT.

The J gene is TRBJ2-1, the V gene TRBV7-9; D may be TRBD2 (6 bases). The V and J ends lost 5 bases and 3 bases respectively, with 17 bases between them. CDR1 and CDR2 from the germline V gene are SEHNR and FQNEAQ (reference sequence). CDR3 length: 16 amino acids. The CDR3 sequence: CASSRVGGRVYNEQFF. The CDR3 DNA is TGTGCCAGCAGCCGAGTCGGGGGTCGAGTCTACAATGAGCAGTTCTTC. The whole variable domain, filled in from reference TRBV7-9 and TRBJ2-1, reads DTGVSQNPRHKITKRGQNVTFRCDPISEHNRLYWYRQTLGQGPEFLTYFQNEAQLEKSRLLSDRFSAERPKGSFSTLEIQRTEQGDSAMYLCASSRVGGRVYNEQFFGPGTRLTVL.

The gene calls are TRBV6-2 or TRBV6-3 and TRBJ1-1, with D perhaps matching TRBD1 (5 bases). The V gene lost 8 bases and the J gene lost 1 base, with 14 bases spanning the gap. The length of the CDR3 is 14 residues. Germline V gene lookup returns CDR1 MNHEY and CDR2 SVGEGT. CDR3 sequence: CASGPGRGNTEAFF. CDR3 coding DNA: TGTGCCAGCGGCCCGGGTAGGGGGAACACTGAAGCTTTCTTT.

In the case of this clonotype: The junction differs from germline at one of its ends, possibly a read error. The genes are TRBV4-2 and TRBJ2-3; TRBD2 agrees at 9 bases. There are 16 residues in the CDR3. Germline-derived CDR1 and CDR2 are LGHNA and YNFKEQ. The CDR3 loop reads CASSQEPAGGTDMQYF. The CDR3 DNA is TGTGCCAGCAGCCAAGAACCAGCGGGAGGCACAGATATGCAGTATTTT.

The chain links TRBV18 to TRBJ2-5; D gene unclear. The CDR3 runs to 13 residues. V lost 5 bases and J 5 bases, leaving 12 bases between the germline ends. CDR1 is KGHSH and CDR2 is LQKENI in the germline V gene. The CDR3 sequence: CASSRADGETQYF. The CDR3 bases are TGTGCCAGCTCAAGGGCAGACGGGGAGACCCAGTACTTC. Based on the CDR3 plus reference TRBV18 and TRBJ2-5, the full variable domain is NAGVMQNPRHLVRRRGQEARLRCSPMKGHSHVYWYRQLPEEGLKFMVYLQKENIIDESGMPKERFSAEFPKEGPSILRIQQVVRGDSAAYFCASSRADGETQYFGPGTRLLVL.

The table lists this clonotype with a few counts. The genes are TRBV6-1 and TRBJ2-2; weak D call: TRBD1 (6 bases). The CDR3 is 14 residues long. Trimming left V 6 bases short and J 5 bases short, with 13 bases between. Germline V lookup: CDR1 MNHNS, CDR2 SASEGT. CDR3: CASRGLGGTGELFF. CDR3 bases: TGTGCCAGCAGAGGCCTAGGGGGAACCGGGGAGCTGTTTTTT.

This clonotype has more than one count but fewer than ten. The chain couples TRBV7-6 to TRBJ2-1; D tentatively fits TRBD1 or TRBD2 (5 bases each). The CDR3 runs to 15 residues. Trimming left V 8 bases short and J 7 bases short, with 21 bases between. CDR1 is SGHVS, CDR2 FNYEAQ, per germline. CDR3: CASGQPGPLLNEQFF. The CDR3 DNA reads TGTGCCAGCGGCCAGCCGGGACCCTTATTAAATGAGCAGTTCTTC.

This clonotype was observed a few times. The V gene is TRBV27, the J gene TRBJ1-1; no clear D. Germline assignment: CDR1 MNHEY and CDR2 SMNVEV (reference sequence). This CDR3 comprises 13 residues. Trimming pared 5 bases from V and 4 bases from J, leaving 11 bases between. This CDR3 is CASSGALGTEAFF. Written as DNA, the CDR3 is TGTGCCAGCAGTGGCGCCTTGGGCACTGAAGCTTTCTTT.

The genes are TRBV28 and TRBJ1-5; D remains unclear. Trimming cost V 1 base and J 6 bases, with 4 bases left between them. The CDR3 is 12 residues long. Per germline, CDR1 MDHEN and CDR2 SYDVKM. CDR3: CASSLSRQPQHF. The CDR3 bases are TGTGCCAGCAGTTTATCCCGTCAGCCCCAGCATTTT.

In this sample, this clonotype turned up a few times. V and J are TRBV7-2 and TRBJ1-6, with 9 bases lining up with TRBD1. This CDR3 region has 17 residues. V lost 2 bases, J lost 10 bases, and 12 bases stayed unmatched. In germline, CDR1 is SGHTA, CDR2 FQGNSA. The CDR3 sequence: CASSLRGPGQGWSPLHF. The CDR3 bases are TGTGCCAGCAGCTTAAGAGGACCGGGACAGGGATGGTCACCCCTCCACTTT.

This clonotype has a handful of counts. The V and J genes are TRBV2 and TRBJ1-2; D unresolved. This CDR3 is 12 amino acids long. CDR1 and CDR2 from the germline V gene are SNHLY and FYNNEI. The V and J ends lost 4 bases and 4 bases respectively, with 7 bases between them. CDR3 loop: CASSAVLYGYTF. The CDR3 DNA reads TGTGCCAGCAGTGCGGTCCTCTATGGCTACACCTTC.

The rearrangement joins TRBV19 to TRBJ2-7; 8 positions match TRBD1. V lost 3 bases and J lost 3; bases outside the gene matches: 7. The germline V gene encodes CDR1 LNHDA and CDR2 SQIVND (reference sequence). This CDR3 has 15 residues. The CDR3 DNA is TGTGCCAGTAGTATGTTCCCGGACAGGGTCTACGAGCAGTACTTC. Amino acid sequence: CASSMFPDRVYEQYF.

This clonotype was seen more than once but under ten times. This chain uses TRBV7-2 with TRBJ2-1; 12 bases match TRBD2. This CDR3 region has 17 residues. V lost 1 base to trimming and J lost 10 bases; unmatched junction nucleotides: 11. The V gene's germline CDR1 is SGHTA and CDR2 FQGNSA. The DNA of the CDR3 is TGTGCCAGCAGCTTAGTTCCCCCTGGACTAGCGGGAAAAGAGCAGTTCTTC. Translating it yields CASSLVPPGLAGKEQFF.

The rearrangement joins TRBV15 to TRBJ2-7, with D uncertain. This CDR3 comprises 14 residues. V lost 6 bases and J 0 bases, leaving 12 bases between the germline ends. Germline V lookup: CDR1 LNHNV, CDR2 YYDKDF (reference sequence). The CDR3 nucleotides are TGTGCCACCAGGGTCGGTGGTGGCTCCTACGAGCAGTACTTC. Translating it yields CATRVGGGSYEQYF.

The gene calls are TRBV6-1 and TRBJ1-1; TRBD1 matches at 7 bases. With V trimmed by 6 bases and J by 1 base, 5 bases remained unmatched. Germline values: CDR1 MNHNS, CDR2 SASEGT. The CDR3 runs to 14 residues. This CDR3 is CASSEYRGNTEAFF. CDR3 nucleotides: TGTGCCAGCAGCGAGTACAGGGGGAACACTGAAGCTTTCTTT.